Described below is a single T cell receptor beta chain sequence and its context. The antigen remains unidentified. This sample was included in a study of cytomegalovirus exposure and HLA in healthy donors. The length of the CDR3 is 13 residues. The germline CDR1 and CDR2 sequences are SQVTM and ANQGSEA. The ends lost 4 bases at V and 3 bases at J; junction bases unmatched: 6. Assay used: immunoSEQ multiplex PCR; TCRdb lists only in-frame clones, some missing. The top ten hold roughly 29% of the sample, which has about 130,000 clones, about 80% seen once. General study points: Specificity of a few CMV-associated chains for CMV antigens was verified in vitro. According to the study, 180 or so TCR beta chains were cytomegalovirus-associated.

This sequence was found in a man between 25 and 39 years old in good health and CMV-seropositive. The genes are TRBV29-1 and TRBJ2-7; TRBD1 matches 7 bases. The specimen was PBMCs. The DNA of the CDR3 is TGCAGCGTTGCCGGACAGGCAAACTACGAGCAGTACTTC. Amino acids: CSVAGQANYEQYF.